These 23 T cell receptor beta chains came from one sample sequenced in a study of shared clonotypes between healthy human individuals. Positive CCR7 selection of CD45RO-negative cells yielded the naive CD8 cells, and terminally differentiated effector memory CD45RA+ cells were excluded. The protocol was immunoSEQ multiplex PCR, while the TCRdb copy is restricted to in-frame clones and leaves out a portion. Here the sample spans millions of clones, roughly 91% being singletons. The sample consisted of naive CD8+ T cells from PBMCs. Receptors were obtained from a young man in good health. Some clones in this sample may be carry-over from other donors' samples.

In DNA form, the CDR3 reads TGTGCCAGCGGGGAAACCACCGGGACAGGGAATCAGCCCCAGCATTTT. It translates to CASGETTGTGNQPQHF. The V gene is TRBV7-9, the J gene TRBJ1-5, with TRBD1 matching 9 bases. Looked up from germline, CDR1 is SEHNR and CDR2 is FQNEAQ (reference sequence). V shed 8 bases and J 4 bases; nucleotides not matched to a gene: 12. The CDR3 loop spans 16 amino acids. The whole variable domain, filled in from reference TRBV7-9 and TRBJ1-5, reads DTGVSQNPRHKITKRGQNVTFRCDPISEHNRLYWYRQTLGQGPEFLTYFQNEAQLEKSRLLSDRFSAERPKGSFSTLEIQRTEQGDSAMYLCASGETTGTGNQPQHFGDGTRLSIL.

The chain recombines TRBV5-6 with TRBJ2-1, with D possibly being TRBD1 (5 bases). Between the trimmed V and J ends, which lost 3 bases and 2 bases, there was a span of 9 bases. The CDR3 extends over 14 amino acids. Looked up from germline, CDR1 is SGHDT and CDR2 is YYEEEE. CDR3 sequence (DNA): TGTGCCAGCAGCTGGTCGACAGCCTACAATGAGCAGTTCTTC. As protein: CASSWSTAYNEQFF.

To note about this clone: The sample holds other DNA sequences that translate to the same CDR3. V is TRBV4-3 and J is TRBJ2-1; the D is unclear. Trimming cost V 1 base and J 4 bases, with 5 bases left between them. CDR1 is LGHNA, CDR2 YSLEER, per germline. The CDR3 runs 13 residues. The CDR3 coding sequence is TGCGCCAGCAGCCAAGTTGCTTACAATGAGCAGTTCTTC. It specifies CASSQVAYNEQFF.

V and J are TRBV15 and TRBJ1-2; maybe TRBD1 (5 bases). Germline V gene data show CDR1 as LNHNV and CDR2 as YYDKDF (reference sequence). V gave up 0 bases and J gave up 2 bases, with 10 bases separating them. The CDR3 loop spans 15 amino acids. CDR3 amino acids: CATSRDTGGNYGYTF. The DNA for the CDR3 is TGTGCCACCAGCAGAGATACCGGGGGGAACTATGGCTACACCTTC. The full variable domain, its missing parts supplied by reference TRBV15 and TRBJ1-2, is DAMVIQNPRYQVTQFGKPVTLSCSQTLNHNVMYWYQQKSSQAPKLLFHYYDKDFNNEADTPDNFQSRRPNTSFCFLDIRSPGLGDTAMYLCATSRDTGGNYGYTFGSGTRLTVV.

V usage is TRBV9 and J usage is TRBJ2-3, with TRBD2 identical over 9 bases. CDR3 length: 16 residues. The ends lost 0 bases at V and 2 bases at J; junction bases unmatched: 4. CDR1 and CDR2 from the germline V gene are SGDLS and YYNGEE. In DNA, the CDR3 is TGTGCCAGCAGCGTAGAGGCTAGCGGGACCACAGATACGCAGTATTTT. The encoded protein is CASSVEASGTTDTQYF.

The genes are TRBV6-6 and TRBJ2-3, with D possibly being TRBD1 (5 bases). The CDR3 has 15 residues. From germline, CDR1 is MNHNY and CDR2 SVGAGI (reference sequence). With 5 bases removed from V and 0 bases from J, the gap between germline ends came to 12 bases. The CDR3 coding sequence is TGTGCCAGCAGTCTCGGACAATATAGCACAGATACGCAGTATTTT. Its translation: CASSLGQYSTDTQYF.

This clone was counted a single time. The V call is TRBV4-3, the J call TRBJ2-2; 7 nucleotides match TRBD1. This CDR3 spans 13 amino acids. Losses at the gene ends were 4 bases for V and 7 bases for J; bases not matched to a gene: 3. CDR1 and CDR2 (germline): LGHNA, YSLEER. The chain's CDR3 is CASSPTGLGELFF. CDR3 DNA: TGCGCCAGCAGCCCGACAGGGCTCGGGGAGCTGTTTTTT.

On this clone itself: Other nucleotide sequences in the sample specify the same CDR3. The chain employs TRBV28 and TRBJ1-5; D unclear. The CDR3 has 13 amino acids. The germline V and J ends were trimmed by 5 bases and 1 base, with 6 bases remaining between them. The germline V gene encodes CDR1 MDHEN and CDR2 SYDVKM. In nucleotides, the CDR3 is TGTGCCAGCAGTCTGTTGAGCAATCAGCCCCAGCATTTT. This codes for CASSLLSNQPQHF.

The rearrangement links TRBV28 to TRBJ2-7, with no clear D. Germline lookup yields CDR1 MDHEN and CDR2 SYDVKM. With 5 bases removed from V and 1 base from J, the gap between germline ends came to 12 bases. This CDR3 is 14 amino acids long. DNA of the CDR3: TGTGCCAGCAGTAACCGGGCCTCATCCTACGAGCAGTACTTC. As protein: CASSNRASSYEQYF.

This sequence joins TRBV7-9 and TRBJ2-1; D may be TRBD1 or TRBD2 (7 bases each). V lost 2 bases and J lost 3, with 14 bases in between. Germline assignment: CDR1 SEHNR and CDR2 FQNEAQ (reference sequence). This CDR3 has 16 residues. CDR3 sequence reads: CASSLSGTEFYNEQFF. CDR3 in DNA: TGTGCCAGCAGCTTAAGCGGGACAGAATTCTACAATGAGCAGTTCTTC.

The DNA for the CDR3 is TGTGCCAGCAGCCACCCCGTAGTTGCGAGCTCCTACAATGAGCAGTTCTTC. Translating it yields CASSHPVVASSYNEQFF. The chain is built from TRBV4-2 and TRBJ2-1; D is unclear. The ends were cut back, 3 bases at V and 0 bases at J, with 15 bases in the middle. The CDR3 extends over 17 amino acids. Germline V gene sequence: CDR1 LGHNA, CDR2 YNFKEQ.

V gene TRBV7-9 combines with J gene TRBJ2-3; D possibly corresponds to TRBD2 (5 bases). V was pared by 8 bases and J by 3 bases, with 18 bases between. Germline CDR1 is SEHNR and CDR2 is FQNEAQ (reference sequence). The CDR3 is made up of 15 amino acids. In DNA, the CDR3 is TGTGCCAGCTCCTCACAGCAGGAGGTTACAGATACGCAGTATTTT. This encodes CASSSQQEVTDTQYF.

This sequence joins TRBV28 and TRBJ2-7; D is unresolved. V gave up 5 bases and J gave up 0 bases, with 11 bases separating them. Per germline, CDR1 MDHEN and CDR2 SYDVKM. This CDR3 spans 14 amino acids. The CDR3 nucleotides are TGTGCCAGCAGTCCGAGACTCCCCTCCTACGAGCAGTACTTC. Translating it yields CASSPRLPSYEQYF.

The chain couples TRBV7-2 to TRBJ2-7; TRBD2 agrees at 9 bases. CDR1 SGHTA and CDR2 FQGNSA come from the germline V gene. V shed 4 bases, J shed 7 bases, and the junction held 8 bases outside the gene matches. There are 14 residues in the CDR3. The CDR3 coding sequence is TGTGCCAGCAGCTCCCGGACTAGCGTTGAAGAGCAGTACTTC. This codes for CASSSRTSVEEQYF.

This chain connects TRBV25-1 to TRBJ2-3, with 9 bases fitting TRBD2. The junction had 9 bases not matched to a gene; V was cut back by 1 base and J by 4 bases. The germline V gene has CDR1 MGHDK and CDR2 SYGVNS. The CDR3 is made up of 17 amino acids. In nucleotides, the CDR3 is TGTGCCAGCAGTGAATTGGTGGCGGGAGGGCCTGCAGATACGCAGTATTTT. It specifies CASSELVAGGPADTQYF.

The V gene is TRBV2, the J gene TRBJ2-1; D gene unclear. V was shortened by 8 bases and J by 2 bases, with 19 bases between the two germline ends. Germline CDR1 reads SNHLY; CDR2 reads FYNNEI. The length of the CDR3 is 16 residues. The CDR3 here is CASSRRAPSPYNEQFF. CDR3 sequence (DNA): TGTGCCAGCTCAAGAAGGGCTCCATCTCCCTACAATGAGCAGTTCTTC.

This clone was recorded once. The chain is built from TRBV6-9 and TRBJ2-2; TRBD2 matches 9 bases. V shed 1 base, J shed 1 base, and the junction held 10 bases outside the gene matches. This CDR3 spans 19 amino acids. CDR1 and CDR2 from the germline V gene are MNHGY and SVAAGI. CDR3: CASSYWGLAVILNTGELFF. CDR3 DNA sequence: TGTGCCAGCAGTTATTGGGGACTAGCTGTCATACTGAACACCGGGGAGCTGTTTTTT.

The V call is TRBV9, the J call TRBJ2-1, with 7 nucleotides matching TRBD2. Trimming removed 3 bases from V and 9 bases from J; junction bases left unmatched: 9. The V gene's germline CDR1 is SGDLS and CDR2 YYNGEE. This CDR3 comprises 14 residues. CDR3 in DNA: TGTGCCAGCAGCGCACTTGGGGGGGTAGCTGAGCAGTTCTTC. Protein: CASSALGGVAEQFF.

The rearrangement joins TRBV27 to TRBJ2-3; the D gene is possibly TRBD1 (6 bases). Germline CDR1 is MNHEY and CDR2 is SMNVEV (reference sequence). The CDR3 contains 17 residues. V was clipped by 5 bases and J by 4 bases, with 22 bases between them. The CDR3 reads CASSPYTRIQGSDTQYF. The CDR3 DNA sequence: TGTGCCAGCAGTCCTTACACCCGGATACAGGGCTCAGATACGCAGTATTTT.

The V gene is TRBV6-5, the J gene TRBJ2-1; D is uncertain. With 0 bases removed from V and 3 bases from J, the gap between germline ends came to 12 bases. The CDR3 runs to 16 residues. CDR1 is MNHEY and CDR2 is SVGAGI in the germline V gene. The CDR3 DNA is TGTGCCAGCAGTTACTCGACGGGCCAGCTCTACAATGAGCAGTTCTTC. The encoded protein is CASSYSTGQLYNEQFF.

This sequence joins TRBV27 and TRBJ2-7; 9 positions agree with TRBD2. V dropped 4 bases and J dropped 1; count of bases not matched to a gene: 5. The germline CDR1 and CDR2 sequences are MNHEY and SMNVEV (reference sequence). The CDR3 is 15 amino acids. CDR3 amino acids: CASSSWTSASYEQYF. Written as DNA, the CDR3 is TGTGCCAGCAGTTCCTGGACTAGCGCGTCCTACGAGCAGTACTTC.

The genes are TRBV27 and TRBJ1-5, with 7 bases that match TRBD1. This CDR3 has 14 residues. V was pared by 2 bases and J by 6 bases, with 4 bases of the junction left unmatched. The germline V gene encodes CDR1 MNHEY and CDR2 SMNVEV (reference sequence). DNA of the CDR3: TGTGCCAGCAGTTTAAGACAGGGCGGTCAGCCCCAGCATTTT. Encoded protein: CASSLRQGGQPQHF.

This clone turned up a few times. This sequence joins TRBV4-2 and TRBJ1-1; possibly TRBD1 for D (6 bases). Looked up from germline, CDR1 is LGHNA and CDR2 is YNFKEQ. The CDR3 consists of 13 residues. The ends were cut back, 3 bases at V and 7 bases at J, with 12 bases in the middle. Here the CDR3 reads CASSQGGDNEAFF. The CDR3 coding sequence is TGTGCCAGCAGCCAGGGGGGGGACAATGAAGCTTTCTTT.